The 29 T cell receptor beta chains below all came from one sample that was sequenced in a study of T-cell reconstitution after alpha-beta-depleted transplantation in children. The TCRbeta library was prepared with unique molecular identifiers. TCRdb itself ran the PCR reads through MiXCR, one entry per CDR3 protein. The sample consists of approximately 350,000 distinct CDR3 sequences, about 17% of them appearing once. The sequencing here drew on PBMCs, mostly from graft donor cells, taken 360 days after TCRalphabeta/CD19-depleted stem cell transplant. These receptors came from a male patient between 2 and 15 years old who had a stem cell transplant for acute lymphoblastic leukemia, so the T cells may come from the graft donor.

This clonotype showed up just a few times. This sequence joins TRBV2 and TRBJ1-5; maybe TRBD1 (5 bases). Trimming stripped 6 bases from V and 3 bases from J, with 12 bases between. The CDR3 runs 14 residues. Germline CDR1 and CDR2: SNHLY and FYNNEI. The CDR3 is CASSGGGLNQPQHF. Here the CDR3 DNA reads TGTGCCAGCAGCGGGGGGGGACTCAATCAGCCCCAGCATTTT.

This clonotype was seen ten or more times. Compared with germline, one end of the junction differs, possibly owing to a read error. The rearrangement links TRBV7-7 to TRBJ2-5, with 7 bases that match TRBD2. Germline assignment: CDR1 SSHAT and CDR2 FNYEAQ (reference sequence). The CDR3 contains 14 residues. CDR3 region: CASSRGTTIETQYF. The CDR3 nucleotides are TGTGCTAGCAGCAGAGGGACTACGATAGAGACCCAGTACTTC. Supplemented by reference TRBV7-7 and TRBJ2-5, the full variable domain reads GAGVSQSPRYKVTKRGQDVTLRCDPISSHATLYWYQQALGQGPEFLTYFNYEAQPDKSGLPSDRFSAERPEGSISTLTIQRTEQRDSAMYRCASSRGTTIETQYFGPGTRLLVL.

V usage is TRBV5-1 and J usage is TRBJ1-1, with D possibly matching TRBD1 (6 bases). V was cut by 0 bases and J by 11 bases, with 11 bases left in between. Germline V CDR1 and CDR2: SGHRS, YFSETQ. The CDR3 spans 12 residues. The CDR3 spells CASSLAQGDAFF. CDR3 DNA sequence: TGCGCCAGCAGCTTGGCACAGGGTGACGCTTTCTTT.

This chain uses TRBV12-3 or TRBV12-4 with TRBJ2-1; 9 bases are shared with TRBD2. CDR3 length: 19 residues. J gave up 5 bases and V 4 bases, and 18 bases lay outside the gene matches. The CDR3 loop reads CASSSQLAGWGVTHNEQFF. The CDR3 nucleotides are TGTGCCAGCAGTTCGCAACTAGCGGGTTGGGGAGTTACGCACAATGAGCAGTTCTTC.

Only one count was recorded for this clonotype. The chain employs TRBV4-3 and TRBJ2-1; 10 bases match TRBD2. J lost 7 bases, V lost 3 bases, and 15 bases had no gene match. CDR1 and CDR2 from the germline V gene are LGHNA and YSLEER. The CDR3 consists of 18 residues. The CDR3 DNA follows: TGCGCCAGCAGCCACCTAGGGCCTAGCGGGGGACCGGGGAATGAGCAGTTCTTC. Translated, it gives CASSHLGPSGGPGNEQFF.

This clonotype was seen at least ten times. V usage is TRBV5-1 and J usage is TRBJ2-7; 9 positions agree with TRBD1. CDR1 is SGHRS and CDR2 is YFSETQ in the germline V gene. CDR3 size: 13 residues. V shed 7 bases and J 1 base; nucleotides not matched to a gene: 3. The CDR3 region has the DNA TGCGCCAGCGGGGACAGGGTATCCTACGAGCAGTACTTC. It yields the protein CASGDRVSYEQYF.

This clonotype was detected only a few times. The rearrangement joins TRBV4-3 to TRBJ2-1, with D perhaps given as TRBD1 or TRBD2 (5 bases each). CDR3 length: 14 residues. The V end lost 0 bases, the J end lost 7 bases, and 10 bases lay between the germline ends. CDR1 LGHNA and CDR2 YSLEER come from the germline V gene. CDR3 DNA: TGCGCCAGCAGCCAAGATCGGGGCGGGAATGAGCAGTTCTTC. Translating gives CASSQDRGGNEQFF.

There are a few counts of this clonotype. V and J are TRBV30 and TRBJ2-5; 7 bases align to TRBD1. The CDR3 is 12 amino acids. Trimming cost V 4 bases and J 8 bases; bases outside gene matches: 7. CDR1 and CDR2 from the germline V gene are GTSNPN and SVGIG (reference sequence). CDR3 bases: TGTGCCTGGAATCATGACAGGGCCACCCAGTACTTC. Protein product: CAWNHDRATQYF.

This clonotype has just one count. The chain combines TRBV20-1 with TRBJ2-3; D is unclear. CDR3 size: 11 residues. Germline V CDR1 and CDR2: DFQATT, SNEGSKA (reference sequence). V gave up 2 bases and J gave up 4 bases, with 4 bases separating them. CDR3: CSARRPDTQYF. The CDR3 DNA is TGCAGTGCTAGAAGGCCAGATACGCAGTATTTT.

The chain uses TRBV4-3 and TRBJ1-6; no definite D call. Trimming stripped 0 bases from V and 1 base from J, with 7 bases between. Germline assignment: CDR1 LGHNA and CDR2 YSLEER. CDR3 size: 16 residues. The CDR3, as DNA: TGCGCCAGCAGCCAAGACCCAAGATCCTATAATTCACCCCTCCACTTT. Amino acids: CASSQDPRSYNSPLHF.

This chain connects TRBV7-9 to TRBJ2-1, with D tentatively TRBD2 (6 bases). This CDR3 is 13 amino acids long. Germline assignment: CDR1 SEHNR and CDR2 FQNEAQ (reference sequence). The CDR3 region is CATRRDPYNEQFF. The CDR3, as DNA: TGTGCAACCAGGCGGGACCCATACAATGAGCAGTTCTTC.

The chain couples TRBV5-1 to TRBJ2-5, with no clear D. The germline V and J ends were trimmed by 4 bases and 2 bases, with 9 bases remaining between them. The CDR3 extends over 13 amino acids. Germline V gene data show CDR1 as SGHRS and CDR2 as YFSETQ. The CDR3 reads CASSIGSQETQYF. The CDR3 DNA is TGCGCCAGCAGCATCGGTTCTCAAGAGACCCAGTACTTC.

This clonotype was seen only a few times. DNA of the CDR3: TGTGCCAGCAACGACAGGTTGAACACTGAAGCTTTCTTT. It yields the protein CASNDRLNTEAFF. The J gene is TRBJ1-1, the V gene TRBV28, with D possibly matching TRBD1 (6 bases). V lost 7 bases and J lost 0, with 9 bases in between. The CDR3 is made up of 13 amino acids. CDR1 is MDHEN, CDR2 SYDVKM, per germline.

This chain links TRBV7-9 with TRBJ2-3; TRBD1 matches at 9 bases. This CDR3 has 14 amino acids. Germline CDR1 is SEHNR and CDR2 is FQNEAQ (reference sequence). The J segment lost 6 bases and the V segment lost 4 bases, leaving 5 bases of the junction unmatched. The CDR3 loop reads CASSSRTGEDTQYF. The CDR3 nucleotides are TGTGCCAGCAGCTCGAGGACAGGGGAGGATACGCAGTATTTT.

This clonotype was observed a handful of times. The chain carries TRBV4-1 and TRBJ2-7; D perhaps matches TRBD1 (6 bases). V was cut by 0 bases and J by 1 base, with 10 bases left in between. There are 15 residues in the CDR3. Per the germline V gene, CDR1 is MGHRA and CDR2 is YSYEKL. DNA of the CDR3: TGCGCCAGCAGCCAAGAGGGGGCGAGATCCTACGAGCAGTACTTC. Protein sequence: CASSQEGARSYEQYF.

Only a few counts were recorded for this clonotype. The CDR3 DNA reads as TGCGCCAGCAGCCAAGATTCGGGACTCCTCACACCCGGGGAGCTGTTTTTT. It codes for CASSQDSGLLTPGELFF. The rearrangement uses TRBV4-3 and TRBJ2-2; tentatively, D is TRBD2 (6 bases). The CDR3 extends over 17 amino acids. V shed 0 bases and J shed 6 bases, with 17 bases lying between them. Germline loops: CDR1 LGHNA, CDR2 YSLEER.

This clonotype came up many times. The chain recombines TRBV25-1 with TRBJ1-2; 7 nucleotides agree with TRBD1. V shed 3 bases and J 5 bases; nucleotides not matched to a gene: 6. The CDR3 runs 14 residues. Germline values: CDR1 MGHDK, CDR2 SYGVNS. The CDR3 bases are TGTGCCAGCAGTGAGGGGGACAGAGGATATGGCTACACCTTC. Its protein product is CASSEGDRGYGYTF.

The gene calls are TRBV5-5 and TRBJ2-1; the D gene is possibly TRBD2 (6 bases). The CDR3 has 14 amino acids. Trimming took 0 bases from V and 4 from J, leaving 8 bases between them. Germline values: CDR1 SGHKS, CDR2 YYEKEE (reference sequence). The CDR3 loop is CASSLAAGYNEQFF. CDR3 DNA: TGTGCCAGCAGCTTGGCGGCGGGATACAATGAGCAGTTCTTC.

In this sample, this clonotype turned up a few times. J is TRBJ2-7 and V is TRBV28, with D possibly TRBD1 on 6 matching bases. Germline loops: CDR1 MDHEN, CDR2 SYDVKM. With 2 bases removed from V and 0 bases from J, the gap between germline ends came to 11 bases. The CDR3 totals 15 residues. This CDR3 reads CASSLGGVSSYEQYF. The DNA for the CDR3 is TGTGCCAGCAGTTTAGGGGGCGTTAGCTCCTACGAGCAGTACTTC.

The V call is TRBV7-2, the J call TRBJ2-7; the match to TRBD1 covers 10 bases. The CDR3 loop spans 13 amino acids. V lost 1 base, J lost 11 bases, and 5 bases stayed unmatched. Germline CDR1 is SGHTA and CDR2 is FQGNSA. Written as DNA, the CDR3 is TGTGCCAGCAGCTTAGTTGGGACAGGGGTGAAGTACTTC. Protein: CASSLVGTGVKYF.

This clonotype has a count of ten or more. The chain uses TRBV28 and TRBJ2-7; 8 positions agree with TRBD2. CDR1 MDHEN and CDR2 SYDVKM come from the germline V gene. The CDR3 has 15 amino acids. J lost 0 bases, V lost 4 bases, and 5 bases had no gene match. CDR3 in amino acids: CASSSLSGDSYEQYF. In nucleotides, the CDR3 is TGTGCCAGCAGTTCTCTTAGCGGGGACTCCTACGAGCAGTACTTC.

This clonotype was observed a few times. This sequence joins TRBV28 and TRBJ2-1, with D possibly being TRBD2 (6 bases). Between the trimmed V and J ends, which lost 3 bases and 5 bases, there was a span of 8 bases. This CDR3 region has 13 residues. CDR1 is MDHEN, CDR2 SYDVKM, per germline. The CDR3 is CASSFWGDNEQFF. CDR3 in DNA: TGTGCCAGCAGTTTTTGGGGGGACAATGAGCAGTTCTTC.

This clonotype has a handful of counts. CDR3 loop: CATSRDRSLLKETQYF. CDR3 bases: TGTGCCACCAGCAGAGATCGGTCGCTGTTAAAAGAGACCCAGTACTTC. The chain has TRBV15 and TRBJ2-5; D remains unclear. Germline loops: CDR1 LNHNV, CDR2 YYDKDF (reference sequence). Trimming cost V 0 bases and J 3 bases, with 14 bases left between them. The CDR3 length is 16 residues.

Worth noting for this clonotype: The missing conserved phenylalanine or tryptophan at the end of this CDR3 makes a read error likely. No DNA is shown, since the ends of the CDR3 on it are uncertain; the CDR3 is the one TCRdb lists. The CDR3 sequence is CAMGPGLEGAEGL. V gene TRBV4-2 combines with J gene TRBJ2-7; the DNA was not used to check the table's D call, TRBD2. The CDR3 spans 13 residues, counting both ends. Per the germline V gene, CDR1 is LGHNA and CDR2 is YNFKEQ.

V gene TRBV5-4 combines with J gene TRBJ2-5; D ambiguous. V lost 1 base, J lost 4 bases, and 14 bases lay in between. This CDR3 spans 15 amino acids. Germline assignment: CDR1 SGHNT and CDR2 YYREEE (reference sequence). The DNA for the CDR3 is TGTGCCAGCAGCTTGATGGGTAGCCTCGGAGAGACCCAGTACTTC. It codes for CASSLMGSLGETQYF.

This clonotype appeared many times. The CDR3 loop is CASSQDPGLAAYNEQFF. In DNA, the CDR3 is TGTGCCAGCAGCCAAGACCCGGGACTAGCGGCCTACAATGAGCAGTTCTTC. The chain joins TRBV3-1 to TRBJ2-1; TRBD2 agrees at 11 bases. This CDR3 is 17 amino acids long. Germline trimming cut 0 bases from V and 2 bases from J; bases unmatched to any gene: 3. Germline V gene sequence: CDR1 LGHDT, CDR2 YNNKEL (reference sequence).

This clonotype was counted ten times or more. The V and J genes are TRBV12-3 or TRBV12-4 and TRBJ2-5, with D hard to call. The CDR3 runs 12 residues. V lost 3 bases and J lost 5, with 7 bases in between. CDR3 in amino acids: CASSLIGETQYF. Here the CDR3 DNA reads TGTGCCAGCAGTTTGATCGGTGAGACCCAGTACTTC.

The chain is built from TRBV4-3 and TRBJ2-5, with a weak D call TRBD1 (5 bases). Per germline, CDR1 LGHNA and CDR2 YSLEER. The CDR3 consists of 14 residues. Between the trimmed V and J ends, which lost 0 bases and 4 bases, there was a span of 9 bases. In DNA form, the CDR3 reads TGCGCCAGCAGCCAAGAGACAGCTTCAGAGACCCAGTACTTC. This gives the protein CASSQETASETQYF.

Here the CDR3 reads CASSQEAAPTDTQYF. The DNA of the CDR3 is TGTGCCAGCAGCCAAGAGGCGGCGCCCACAGATACGCAGTATTTT. V usage is TRBV14 and J usage is TRBJ2-3; D is unresolved. Trimming left V 0 bases short and J 2 bases short, with 9 bases between. This CDR3 is built from 15 residues. The germline CDR1 and CDR2 sequences are SGHDN and FVKESK.